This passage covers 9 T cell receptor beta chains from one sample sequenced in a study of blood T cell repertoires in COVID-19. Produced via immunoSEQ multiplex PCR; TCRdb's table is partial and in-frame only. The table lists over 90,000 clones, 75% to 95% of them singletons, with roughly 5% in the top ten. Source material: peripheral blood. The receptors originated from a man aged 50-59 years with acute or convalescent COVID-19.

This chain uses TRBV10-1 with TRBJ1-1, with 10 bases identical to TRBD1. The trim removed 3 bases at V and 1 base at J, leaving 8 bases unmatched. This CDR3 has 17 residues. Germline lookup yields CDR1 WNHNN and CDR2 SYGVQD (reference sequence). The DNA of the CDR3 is TGCGCCAGCAGTGAAAAGGAGACAGGGGGCTGGAACACTGAAGCTTTCTTT. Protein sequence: CASSEKETGGWNTEAFF.

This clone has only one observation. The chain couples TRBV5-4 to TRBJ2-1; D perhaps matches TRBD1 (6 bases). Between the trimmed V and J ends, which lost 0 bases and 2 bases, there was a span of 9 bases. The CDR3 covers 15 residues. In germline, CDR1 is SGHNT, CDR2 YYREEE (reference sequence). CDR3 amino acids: CASSLERTAYNEQFF. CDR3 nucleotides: TGTGCCAGCAGCTTGGAGCGGACAGCCTACAATGAGCAGTTCTTC.

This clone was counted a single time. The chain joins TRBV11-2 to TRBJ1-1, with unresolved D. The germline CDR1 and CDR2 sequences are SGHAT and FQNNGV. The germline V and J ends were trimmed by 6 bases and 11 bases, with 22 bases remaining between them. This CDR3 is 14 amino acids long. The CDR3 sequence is CASRPEVLGGWAFF. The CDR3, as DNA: TGTGCCAGCAGGCCCGAGGTCCTAGGTGGTTGGGCTTTCTTT.

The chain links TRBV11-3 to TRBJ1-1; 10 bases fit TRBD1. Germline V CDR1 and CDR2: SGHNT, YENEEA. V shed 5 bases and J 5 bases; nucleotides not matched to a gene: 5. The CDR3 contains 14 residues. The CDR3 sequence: CASSGDRGQTEAFF. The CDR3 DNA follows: TGTGCCAGCAGCGGGGACAGGGGACAAACTGAAGCTTTCTTT.

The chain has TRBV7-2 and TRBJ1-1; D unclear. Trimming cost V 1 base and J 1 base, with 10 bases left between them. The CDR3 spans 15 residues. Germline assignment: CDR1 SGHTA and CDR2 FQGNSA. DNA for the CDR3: TGTGCCAGCAGCTTAGGGTGGTTCGGGAACACTGAAGCTTTCTTT. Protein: CASSLGWFGNTEAFF.

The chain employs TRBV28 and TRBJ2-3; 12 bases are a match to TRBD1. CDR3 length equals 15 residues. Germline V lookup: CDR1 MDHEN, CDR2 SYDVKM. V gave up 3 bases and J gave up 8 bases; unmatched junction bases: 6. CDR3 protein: CASSFSGTGGGTQYF. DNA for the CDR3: TGTGCCAGCAGTTTCTCCGGGACAGGGGGCGGTACGCAGTATTTT.

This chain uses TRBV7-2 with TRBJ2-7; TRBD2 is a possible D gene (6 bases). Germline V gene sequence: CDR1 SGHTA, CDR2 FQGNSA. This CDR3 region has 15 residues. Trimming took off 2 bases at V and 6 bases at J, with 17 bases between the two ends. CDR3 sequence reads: CASSLSVSREAEQYF. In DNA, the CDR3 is TGTGCCAGCAGCTTAAGTGTCTCGCGGGAAGCCGAGCAGTACTTC.

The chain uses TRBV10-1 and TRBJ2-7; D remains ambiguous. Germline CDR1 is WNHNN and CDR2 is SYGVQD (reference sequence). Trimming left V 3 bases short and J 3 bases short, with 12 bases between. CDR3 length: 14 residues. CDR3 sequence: CASSDPGRYYEQYF. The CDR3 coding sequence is TGCGCCAGCAGTGACCCTGGCAGATACTACGAGCAGTACTTC.

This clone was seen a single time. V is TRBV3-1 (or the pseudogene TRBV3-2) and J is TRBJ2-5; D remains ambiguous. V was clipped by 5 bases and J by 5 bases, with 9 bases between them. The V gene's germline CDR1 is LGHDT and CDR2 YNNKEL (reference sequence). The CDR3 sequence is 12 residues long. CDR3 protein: CASSSAGETQYF. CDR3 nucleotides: TGTGCCAGCAGCTCCGCCGGGGAGACCCAGTACTTC.